The rows below give T cell receptor beta chains drawn from one sample of a study of regulatory T cells in long-lasting Graves disease. MiXCR, applied by TCRdb to the multiplex PCR reads, yields one record per CDR3 protein. In the table there are 300,000 to 400,000 distinct CDR3 sequences, 15% to 19% of which are singletons. The source was peripheral blood mononuclear cells (PBMCs), collected at new diagnosis, from a patient treated with antithyroid drugs. The receptors were gathered from a female donor with Graves disease. The CDR3 runs from the conserved cysteine through the conserved F or W. D genes are given only for firm matches. Rows give clone size only sometimes, using once, few, many, or a class for an expanded clone.

NA	TRBV12-3/TRBV12-4	TRBJ2-5	many	CASSLDQETQYF	TGTGCCAGCAGCTTGGACCAAGAGACCCAGTACTTC
NA	TRBV11-3	TRBJ1-1	many	CASSLVWGMTTEAFF	TGTGCCAGCAGCTTAGTGTGGGGAATGACCACTGAAGCTTTCTTT
NA	TRBV12-3/TRBV12-4	TRBJ2-6	many	CASSGANVLTF	TGTGCCAGCTCTGGGGCCAACGTCCTGACTTTC
TRBD1	TRBV20-1	TRBJ1-3	NA	CSAGTVSGNTIYF	TGCAGTGCAGGGACAGTCTCTGGAAACACCATATATTTT
NA	TRBV20-1	TRBJ2-5	many	CSARDGEETQYF	TGCAGTGCCAGGGACGGGGAAGAGACCCAGTACTTC
NA	TRBV6-1	TRBJ1-2	NA	CASSEREGRDGYTF	TGTGCCAGCAGTGAAAGGGAGGGTCGGGATGGCTACACCTTC
NA	TRBV27	TRBJ2-3	NA	CASSLFSPRQGLLTDTQYF	TGTGCCAGCAGTTTATTCTCGCCGCGGCAGGGGCTACTCACAGATACGCAGTATTTT
NA	TRBV2	TRBJ2-3	many	CASTGESTDTQYF	TGTGCCAGCACAGGGGAGAGCACAGATACGCAGTATTTT
NA	TRBV7-3	TRBJ2-7	NA	CASSSEGMSYEQYF	TGTGCCAGCAGCTCGGAGGGGATGTCCTACGAGCAGTACTTC
NA	TRBV11-2	TRBJ2-1	many	CASSLDLVGYNEQFF	TGTGCCAGCAGCTTAGATCTTGTCGGCTACAATGAGCAGTTCTTC
NA	TRBV6-2/TRBV6-3	TRBJ2-7	many	CASSYSLGAREQYF	TGTGCCAGCAGTTACTCGTTGGGGGCGCGCGAGCAGTACTTC
NA	TRBV7-9	TRBJ1-1	many	CASSLYPGIEAFF	TGTGCCAGCAGCTTATATCCAGGAATTGAAGCTTTCTTT
NA	TRBV30	TRBJ2-1	NA	CAWNHYRVSYNEQFF	TGTGCCTGGAACCATTACAGGGTATCCTACAATGAGCAGTTCTTC
TRBD1	TRBV9	TRBJ1-2	few	CASSVRDRANYGYTF	TGTGCCAGCAGCGTCCGGGACAGGGCTAACTATGGCTACACCTTC
NA	TRBV27	TRBJ1-5	many	CASRFRGGSNQPQHF	TGTGCCAGCAGATTTAGGGGGGGTAGCAATCAGCCCCAGCATTTT
NA	TRBV24-1	TRBJ2-7	few	CATSDSTSWSSYEQYF	TGTGCCACCAGTGATTCAACTAGCTGGAGCTCCTACGAGCAGTACTTC
NA	TRBV11-1	TRBJ2-5	many	CASSLSSSQETQYF	TGTGCCAGCAGCTTATCCTCCAGTCAAGAGACCCAGTACTTC
NA	TRBV7-3	TRBJ1-1	many	CASSSQGTLEAFF	TGTGCCAGCAGCTCGCAGGGGACACTTGAAGCTTTCTTT
NA	TRBV30	TRBJ1-1	many	CAWTPEPLYEAFF	TGTGCCTGGACACCAGAGCCCCTGTATGAAGCTTTCTTT
TRBD2	TRBV9	TRBJ2-5	many	CASSPRGGGAPQETQYF	TGTGCCAGCAGCCCACGTGGCGGGGGGGCCCCCCAAGAGACCCAGTACTTC
NA	TRBV29-1	TRBJ2-1	many	CSVDLDSYSHEQFF	TGCAGCGTTGATTTGGACAGTTATTCCCATGAGCAGTTCTTC
NA	TRBV20-1	TRBJ2-3	many	CSASGSTDTQYF	TGCAGTGCTAGTGGGAGCACAGATACGCAGTATTTT
NA	TRBV3-1	TRBJ1-2	NA	CASSQEGQGYGYTF	TGTGCCAGCAGCCAAGAGGGGCAGGGCTATGGCTACACCTTC
NA	TRBV2	TRBJ1-1	many	CASSDLRITEAFF	TGTGCCAGCAGTGATCTCAGGATCACTGAAGCTTTCTTT
TRBD1	TRBV28	TRBJ1-2	few	CATDTTGTGEMGYGYTF	TGTGCCACCGATACCACCGGGACAGGGGAGATGGGGTATGGCTACACCTTC
TRBD1	TRBV5-1	TRBJ1-1	NA	CASSHQQGASTEAFF	TGCGCCAGCAGCCACCAACAGGGGGCGAGCACTGAAGCTTTCTTT
NA	TRBV20-1	TRBJ2-2	NA	CSAHTRPGELFF	TGCAGTGCCCACACTAGGCCCGGGGAGCTGTTTTTT
TRBD1	TRBV20-1	TRBJ2-7	NA	CSWPGQGRYEQYF	TGCAGCTGGCCGGGACAGGGTCGCTACGAGCAGTACTTC
TRBD1	TRBV7-9	TRBJ1-4	many	CASSFSETGPGGEKLFF	TGTGCCAGCAGCTTTTCAGAGACAGGGCCAGGGGGTGAAAAACTGTTTTTT
TRBD2	TRBV4-1	TRBJ2-7	NA	CASSWTSGVGHEQYF	TGCGCCAGCAGCTGGACTAGCGGGGTAGGGCACGAGCAGTACTTC
NA	TRBV7-2	TRBJ1-4	many	CASSFHPTNEKLFF	TGTGCCAGCAGCTTTCATCCAACTAATGAAAAACTGTTTTTT
TRBD2	TRBV10-3	TRBJ2-2	NA	CAISGTSSTGELFF	TGTGCCATCAGTGGGACTAGCTCTACCGGGGAGCTGTTTTTT
TRBD2	TRBV7-9	TRBJ2-1	NA	CASSRGLAGRDYNEQFF	TGTGCCAGCAGCCGTGGGCTAGCGGGAAGAGACTACAATGAGCAGTTCTTC
NA	TRBV12-3/TRBV12-4	TRBJ2-5	NA	CASTRTVDQETQYF	TGTGCCAGCACGCGGACAGTAGACCAAGAGACCCAGTACTTC
TRBD2	TRBV29-1	TRBJ2-1	many	CSVEGGGEQFF	TGCAGCGTTGAAGGGGGGGGGGAGCAGTTCTTC
NA	TRBV7-6	TRBJ1-2	many	CASSLGGVDGTNLYGYTF	TGTGCCAGCAGCTTAGGTGGAGTCGACGGGACAAATCTCTATGGCTACACCTTC
NA	TRBV6-4	TRBJ1-4	few	CDKVTPNEKLFF	TGTGACAAGGTAACTCCTAATGAAAAACTGTTTTTT
NA	TRBV29-1	TRBJ2-4	many	CSVEGGRDLPIAKNIQYF	TGCAGCGTTGAAGGTGGCCGGGACTTACCCATAGCCAAAAACATTCAGTACTTC
TRBD1	TRBV6-1	TRBJ2-7	many	CASSNPGQGIYEQYF	TGTGCCAGCAGTAACCCGGGACAGGGAATATACGAGCAGTACTTC
TRBD1	TRBV20-1	TRBJ1-2	NA	CSAGAGGYGYTF	TGCAGTGCGGGTGCAGGGGGGTATGGCTACACCTTC
TRBD2	TRBV4-1	TRBJ2-7	many	CASSQAGREQYF	TGCGCCAGCAGCCAAGCCGGGAGGGAGCAGTACTTC